These 24 T cell receptor beta chains share one sample of origin, sequenced in a study of cytomegalovirus exposure and HLA in healthy donors. A multiplex PCR was run with 60 Vbeta primers and 13 Jbeta primers. The table came from immunoSEQ multiplex PCR; TCRdb's copy has only in-frame clones and leaves some out. The data show tens of thousands of clones, 60% to 80% seen once. Specimen: PBMCs. The receptors were sampled from a female donor in good health and CMV-seronegative.

Only one count was recorded for this clone. The chain joins TRBV18 to TRBJ2-3; no firm D call. Germline-derived CDR1 and CDR2 are KGHSH and LQKENI. The CDR3 extends over 13 amino acids. V lost 1 base to trimming and J lost 4 bases, with 6 bases between them. The CDR3 nucleotides read TGTGCCAGCTCACCACTTTCGGCAGATACGCAGTATTTT. Translating gives CASSPLSADTQYF.

CDR3 amino acids: CASSVAGGPSEAFF. CDR3 sequence (DNA): TGTGCCAGCAGCGTAGCCGGGGGGCCCTCTGAAGCTTTCTTT. The chain combines TRBV9 with TRBJ1-1, with TRBD1 as a possible D gene (6 bases). This CDR3 has 14 residues. The germline V and J ends were trimmed by 0 bases and 6 bases, with 12 bases remaining between them. Per the germline V gene, CDR1 is SGDLS and CDR2 is YYNGEE. Complete variable domain (other parts from reference TRBV9 and TRBJ1-1): DSGVTQTPKHLITATGQRVTLRCSPRSGDLSVYWYQQSLDQGLQFLIQYYNGEERAKGNILERFSAQQFPDLHSELNLSSLELGDSALYFCASSVAGGPSEAFFGQGTRLTVV.

The chain links TRBV10-3 to TRBJ1-2; 8 nucleotides agree with TRBD1. There are 13 residues in the CDR3. Trimming took 5 bases from V and 3 from J; bases not matched to a gene: 2. CDR1 and CDR2 from the germline V gene are ENHRY and SYGVKD. The CDR3 DNA is TGTGCCATCAGTCAGGACAGGGACTATGGCTACACCTTC. Protein: CAISQDRDYGYTF.

This clone was counted a single time. The rearrangement joins TRBV5-1 to TRBJ2-1, with TRBD1 identical over 10 bases. Germline V gene data show CDR1 as SGHRS and CDR2 as YFSETQ. This CDR3 is 16 amino acids long. V dropped 3 bases and J dropped 6; count of bases not matched to a gene: 9. CDR3 coding DNA: TGCGCCAGCAGCTATAACTCCGGGACAGGGGTCAATGAGCAGTTCTTC. The encoded protein is CASSYNSGTGVNEQFF.

The sample holds a few counts of this clone. The rearrangement links TRBV10-3 to TRBJ1-1, with D possibly TRBD1 on 5 matching bases. The CDR3 spans 15 residues. Between the trimmed V and J ends, which lost 2 bases and 1 base, there was a span of 11 bases. From germline, CDR1 is ENHRY and CDR2 SYGVKD. The CDR3: CAISERQGTNTEAFF. Here the CDR3 DNA reads TGTGCCATCAGTGAGCGGCAGGGAACGAACACTGAAGCTTTCTTT.

The chain links TRBV11-2 to TRBJ2-7; D is perhaps TRBD2 (5 bases). The CDR3 length is 15 residues. CDR1 SGHAT and CDR2 FQNNGV come from the germline V gene. V lost 0 bases, J lost 3 bases, and 12 bases lay in between. The CDR3 spells CASSLDRGEGYEQYF. The CDR3 bases are TGTGCCAGCAGCTTAGATCGTGGAGAGGGCTACGAGCAGTACTTC. Drawing the rest from reference TRBV11-2 and TRBJ2-7, the complete variable domain is EAGVAQSPRYKIIEKRQSVAFWCNPISGHATLYWYQQILGQGPKLLIQFQNNGVVDDSQLPKDRFSAERLKGVDSTLKIQPAKLEDSAVYLCASSLDRGEGYEQYFGPGTRLTVT.

V gene TRBV15 combines with J gene TRBJ2-5, with 13 bases aligning to TRBD2. Trimming took 0 bases from V and 0 from J; bases not matched to a gene: 7. The CDR3 has 19 amino acids. Germline V lookup: CDR1 LNHNV, CDR2 YYDKDF (reference sequence). The CDR3, as DNA: TGTGCCACCAGCAGAGATCCGGGACTAGCGGGATACCACCAAGAGACCCAGTACTTC. It yields the protein CATSRDPGLAGYHQETQYF. The whole variable domain, remainder taken from reference TRBV15 and TRBJ2-5, is DAMVIQNPRYQVTQFGKPVTLSCSQTLNHNVMYWYQQKSSQAPKLLFHYYDKDFNNEADTPDNFQSRRPNTSFCFLDIRSPGLGDTAMYLCATSRDPGLAGYHQETQYFGPGTRLLVL.

The rearrangement links TRBV30 to TRBJ1-1; no reliable D call. CDR1 GTSNPN and CDR2 SVGIG come from the germline V gene (reference sequence). The CDR3 is 13 residues long. The V end was cut by 0 bases, the J end by 2 bases, with 7 bases between. CDR3 amino acids: CAWSVSQNTEAFF. The CDR3, as DNA: TGTGCCTGGAGTGTATCACAAAACACTGAAGCTTTCTTT.

The chain carries TRBV10-3 and TRBJ1-1; TRBD1 matches at 7 bases. CDR1 and CDR2 from the germline V gene are ENHRY and SYGVKD. The CDR3 runs 14 residues. V lost 8 bases, J lost 0 bases, and 6 bases stayed unmatched. CDR3: CAIGGGLMNTEAFF. In DNA, the CDR3 is TGTGCCATCGGAGGGGGCCTTATGAACACTGAAGCTTTCTTT.

V usage is TRBV21-1 and J usage is TRBJ1-1; the D call TRBD1 from the table was never checked on the DNA. TRBV21-1 constitutes a pseudogene. The CDR3 is 17 residues long. CDR3: CASSKIFDRDVNTEAFF. The DNA of the CDR3 is TGTGCCAGCAGCAAGATTTTCGACAGGGACGTGAACACTGAAGCTTTCTTT.

The chain links TRBV7-9 to TRBJ2-1, with 11 bases lining up with TRBD2. The CDR3 totals 16 residues. Germline V gene data show CDR1 as SEHNR and CDR2 as FQNEAQ (reference sequence). V shed 2 bases and J 5 bases; nucleotides not matched to a gene: 5. In DNA, the CDR3 is TGTGCCAGCAGCTTATGGGGGACTAGCGGAAACAATGAGCAGTTCTTC. As protein: CASSLWGTSGNNEQFF. Using reference TRBV7-9 and TRBJ2-1 for the parts outside the CDR3, the full variable domain is DTGVSQNPRHKITKRGQNVTFRCDPISEHNRLYWYRQTLGQGPEFLTYFQNEAQLEKSRLLSDRFSAERPKGSFSTLEIQRTEQGDSAMYLCASSLWGTSGNNEQFFGPGTRLTVL.

This clone was observed a single time. The J gene is TRBJ2-7, the V gene TRBV10-1; TRBD1 might be the D (6 bases). The CDR3 sequence is 15 residues long. Germline CDR1 WNHNN, CDR2 SYGVQD (reference sequence). Trimming removed 3 bases at V and 4 bases at J, with 16 bases between. CDR3 in amino acids: CASSDVRGNTYEQYF. CDR3 coding DNA: TGCGCCAGCAGTGACGTTAGGGGGAATACTTACGAGCAGTACTTC.

The V call is TRBV9, the J call TRBJ2-7, with TRBD1 identical over 8 bases. Germline V gene sequence: CDR1 SGDLS, CDR2 YYNGEE. Germline trimming cut 4 bases from V and 4 bases from J; bases unmatched to any gene: 10. The CDR3 consists of 15 residues. The CDR3: CASSLTPDRVYEQYF. For the CDR3, the DNA is TGTGCCAGCAGCTTAACCCCGGACAGGGTTTACGAGCAGTACTTC.

The chain couples TRBV12-5 to TRBJ2-1, with 10 bases fitting TRBD1. The CDR3 has 15 amino acids. Germline CDR1 and CDR2: LGHNT and FRNRAP. Germline trimming cut 6 bases from V and 4 bases from J; bases unmatched to any gene: 6. The CDR3 nucleotides read TGTGCTAGTGGACTGGACAGGGGGGATTACAATGAGCAGTTCTTC. Residues: CASGLDRGDYNEQFF.

The CDR3 DNA reads TGCGCCAGCAGCACACACAACATAGCGGGGACCTACAATGAGCAGTTCTTC. This encodes CASSTHNIAGTYNEQFF. This chain uses TRBV5-1 with TRBJ2-1, with 8 bases aligning to TRBD2. The trim removed 4 bases at V and 2 bases at J, leaving 11 bases unmatched. Looked up from germline, CDR1 is SGHRS and CDR2 is YFSETQ. This CDR3 is built from 17 residues. The full variable domain, rest sourced from reference TRBV5-1 and TRBJ2-1, is KAGVTQTPRYLIKTRGQQVTLSCSPISGHRSVSWYQQTPGQGLQFLFEYFSETQRNKGNFPGRFSGRQFSNSRSEMNVSTLELGDSALYLCASSTHNIAGTYNEQFFGPGTRLTVL.

V is TRBV5-1 and J is TRBJ2-2, with TRBD1 identical over 8 bases. The CDR3 has 15 residues. Germline assignment: CDR1 SGHRS and CDR2 YFSETQ. The junction had 4 bases not matched to a gene; V was cut back by 0 bases and J by 6 bases. In DNA form, the CDR3 reads TGCGCCAGCAGCTTGGTAGTACAGGGGGCCGGGGAGCTGTTTTTT. Translated: CASSLVVQGAGELFF.

The gene calls are TRBV19 and TRBJ2-5; 8 nucleotides align to TRBD2. The J segment lost 5 bases and the V segment lost 1 base, leaving 6 bases of the junction unmatched. Germline CDR1 reads LNHDA; CDR2 reads SQIVND (reference sequence). The CDR3 consists of 15 residues. DNA of the CDR3: TGTGCCAGTAGTATAGGGGCTAGCGGGTTTGAGACCCAGTACTTC. Translating it yields CASSIGASGFETQYF.

The chain employs TRBV5-4 and TRBJ2-6, with TRBD1 matching 9 bases. The V gene end was trimmed by 4 bases and the J gene end by 1 base; junction bases not matched to a gene: 9. Germline V gene data show CDR1 as SGHNT and CDR2 as YYREEE (reference sequence). The CDR3 is 18 amino acids. CDR3 nucleotides: TGTGCCAGCAGCCAGGGAGGACAGGGGAAGTCTGGGGCCAACGTCCTGACTTTC. Its translation is CASSQGGQGKSGANVLTF.

The V call is TRBV4-2, the J call TRBJ1-5, with D perhaps matching TRBD1 (5 bases). This CDR3 spans 15 amino acids. V lost 0 bases, J lost 4 bases, and 10 bases lay in between. CDR1 is LGHNA, CDR2 YNFKEQ, per germline. CDR3 DNA: TGTGCCAGCAGCCAAGAATCCGACAGTAATCAGCCCCAGCATTTT. Translated, it gives CASSQESDSNQPQHF.

J is TRBJ2-1 and V is TRBV27; tentative D call: TRBD2 (5 bases). CDR1 is MNHEY, CDR2 SMNVEV, per germline (reference sequence). CDR3 length equals 14 residues. Trimming left V 0 bases short and J 7 bases short, with 10 bases between. The CDR3 region has the DNA TGTGCCAGCAGTTTATCGGGAGTGGGTAATGAGCAGTTCTTC. Encoded protein: CASSLSGVGNEQFF.

Only a few counts were recorded for this clone. V is TRBV4-1 and J is TRBJ1-2; no reliable D call. This CDR3 spans 16 amino acids. The germline V gene has CDR1 MGHRA and CDR2 YSYEKL. The ends were cut back, 4 bases at V and 4 bases at J, with 19 bases in the middle. The CDR3 loop is CASSPVSPGVGYGYTF. The CDR3 bases are TGCGCCAGCAGCCCCGTTTCCCCCGGGGTAGGCTATGGCTACACCTTC.

The rearrangement joins TRBV5-4 to TRBJ2-6; maybe TRBD1 (6 bases). Germline V gene sequence: CDR1 SGHNT, CDR2 YYREEE (reference sequence). Trimming cost V 3 bases and J 4 bases, with 17 bases left between them. The CDR3 contains 17 residues. The CDR3 region has the DNA TGTGCCAGCAGCTCACGGACAGACCTCTTAGGGGCCAACGTCCTGACTTTC. Translating it yields CASSSRTDLLGANVLTF.

CDR3 in amino acids: CASSLRQTDEKLFF. In DNA, the CDR3 is TGTGCCAGCAGCCTAAGACAAACCGATGAAAAACTGTTTTTT. The genes are TRBV7-2 and TRBJ1-4; D call uncertain. The CDR3 length is 14 residues. The ends were cut back, 5 bases at V and 6 bases at J, with 13 bases in the middle. CDR1 SGHTA and CDR2 FQGNSA come from the germline V gene. Drawing the rest from reference TRBV7-2 and TRBJ1-4, the complete variable domain is GAGVSQSPSNKVTEKGKDVELRCDPISGHTALYWYRQSLGQGLEFLIYFQGNSAPDKSGLPSDRFSAERTGGSVSTLTIQRTQQEDSAVYLCASSLRQTDEKLFFGSGTQLSVL.

This chain's CDR3 is CASRPTGWYGYTF. The CDR3 nucleotides are TGTGCCAGCAGGCCCACAGGGTGGTATGGCTACACCTTC. The V and J genes are TRBV28 and TRBJ1-2, with D tentatively TRBD1 (6 bases). Germline-derived CDR1 and CDR2 are MDHEN and SYDVKM. The CDR3 is made up of 13 amino acids. The germline V and J ends were trimmed by 6 bases and 5 bases, with 13 bases remaining between them.